One TCR beta chain is described in this entry. Its cognate antigen is unknown. Other DNA sequences in the same sample also yield this CDR3. Healthy HIV-negative adults without recent acute infections or vaccinations served as donors. Genomic DNA (from each subset) was split evenly across several immunoSEQ plates. The repertoire was sequenced with immunoSEQ multiplex PCR; TCRdb's copy has only in-frame clones and lacks some. Among around 330,000 clones, roughly 70% were seen once, and the ten largest hold 10%. The record originates from a study of shared clonotypes between healthy human individuals. In germline, CDR1 is SGHRS, CDR2 YFSETQ. The CDR3 contains 15 residues. The trim removed 3 bases at V and 3 bases at J, leaving 3 bases unmatched. Broader study findings: Depth was large, yet rarefaction showed that sorted-subset sequencing was incomplete. Non-shared clonotypes were found to have lower generation probabilities than the clonotypes that were shared by all four of the sorted-subset donors.

The sequence derives from a man under 40 in good health. The sequenced material came from memory CD4+ T cells sorted from blood. Indicated subset: CD45RA-negative fraction. The chain uses TRBV5-1 and TRBJ2-1, with TRBD2 identical over 10 bases. In DNA form, the CDR3 reads TGCGCCAGCAGCTCTTTAGCGGGGGGCTACAATGAGCAGTTCTTC. As protein: CASSSLAGGYNEQFF.